These 16 T cell receptor beta chains came from one sample sequenced in a study of T-cell reconstitution after alpha-beta-depleted transplantation in children. Researchers prepared the TCRbeta library using unique molecular identifiers, the study reports. TCRdb reanalysed the PCR reads using MiXCR and keeps one entry per CDR3 protein. The table includes hundreds of thousands of distinct CDR3 sequences, 7% to 9% detected once. The sequencing used PBMCs, mostly from graft donor cells, collected 360 days after TCRalphabeta/CD19-depleted stem cell transplant. The receptors here all came from a male patient between 2 and 9 years old who had a stem cell transplant for acute myeloid leukemia, so the T cells may come from the graft donor.

The chain has TRBV5-5 and TRBJ2-7, with TRBD2 as a possible D gene (5 bases). V lost 2 bases and J 6 bases, leaving 12 bases between the germline ends. The CDR3 has 13 amino acids. Germline CDR1 is SGHKS and CDR2 is YYEKEE (reference sequence). CDR3 residues: CASSLTRDFEQYV. The CDR3 DNA reads as TGTGCCAGCAGCTTAACGAGGGATTTCGAGCAGTACGTC.

J is TRBJ1-2 and V is TRBV12-3 or TRBV12-4, with D possibly TRBD1 on 5 matching bases. The CDR3 extends over 12 amino acids. V lost 6 bases to trimming and J lost 7 bases, with 12 bases between them. CDR3 protein: CASRPRDSGYTF. The CDR3 nucleotides are TGTGCCAGCAGACCCAGGGATTCTGGCTACACCTTC.

The sample holds a few counts of this clonotype. The rearrangement links TRBV5-1 to TRBJ2-1; 15 nucleotides agree with TRBD2. CDR3 length: 16 amino acids. V gave up 4 bases and J gave up 10 bases; unmatched junction bases: 9. Per germline, CDR1 SGHRS and CDR2 YFSETQ. The CDR3 DNA reads TGCGCCAGCAGCCCCGTTTGGACTAGCGGGAGGGGGGAGCAGTTCTTC. Amino acid sequence: CASSPVWTSGRGEQFF.

This chain connects TRBV5-1 to TRBJ2-7, with 11 bases fitting TRBD2. V shed 7 bases and J 3 bases; nucleotides not matched to a gene: 12. The CDR3 has 16 residues. Germline V gene lookup returns CDR1 SGHRS and CDR2 YFSETQ. The CDR3 loop is CASASTPGTSGYEQYF. The CDR3 DNA sequence: TGCGCCAGCGCGTCAACACCCGGGACTAGCGGCTACGAGCAGTACTTC. The full variable domain, completed using reference TRBV5-1 and TRBJ2-7, is KAGVTQTPRYLIKTRGQQVTLSCSPISGHRSVSWYQQTPGQGLQFLFEYFSETQRNKGNFPGRFSGRQFSNSRSEMNVSTLELGDSALYLCASASTPGTSGYEQYFGPGTRLTVT.

This clonotype came up once. The junction and the germline gene differ at one end; a read error may be behind it. The V call is TRBV12-3 or TRBV12-4, the J call TRBJ2-7; maybe TRBD2 (7 bases). This CDR3 contains 14 residues. The chain's CDR3 is CASSPGDYSGEEYF. The CDR3 coding sequence is TGTGCCAGCAGTCCAGGGGACTATAGTGGCGAGGAGTACTTC.

The chain recombines TRBV20-1 with TRBJ2-5; a possible D gene is TRBD1 (5 bases). CDR3 length: 14 residues. Trimming shortened V by 1 base and J by 5 bases, and 14 bases separated the two germline ends. CDR1 is DFQATT and CDR2 is SNEGSKA in the germline V gene (reference sequence). The CDR3 DNA reads TGCAGTGCTAGAGTTTTGCAGGGCTGGGAGACCCAGTACTTC. Translation: CSARVLQGWETQYF.

This clonotype came up a few times. The rearrangement joins TRBV3-1 to TRBJ2-4; a possible D gene is TRBD2 (5 bases). The CDR3 is 19 amino acids. Trimming pared 0 bases from V and 2 bases from J, leaving 20 bases between. Per the germline V gene, CDR1 is LGHDT and CDR2 is YNNKEL (reference sequence). The DNA for the CDR3 is TGTGCCAGCAGCCAAGACCTCGGGGAGCTTTCCGTGTCCAAAAACATTCAGTACTTC. This sequence encodes CASSQDLGELSVSKNIQYF. The full variable domain, rest sourced from reference TRBV3-1 and TRBJ2-4, is DTAVSQTPKYLVTQMGNDKSIKCEQNLGHDTMYWYKQDSKKFLKIMFSYNNKELIINETVPNRFSPKSPDKAHLNLHINSLELGDSAVYFCASSQDLGELSVSKNIQYFGAGTRLSVL.

This clonotype showed up just a few times. In nucleotides, the CDR3 is TGTGCCATCACCGGTTACCCCTCTGGGGCCAACGTCCTGACTTTC. Amino acids: CAITGYPSGANVLTF. V gene TRBV10-3 combines with J gene TRBJ2-6; D remains unclear. The V and J ends lost 7 bases and 0 bases respectively, with 10 bases between them. The CDR3 length is 15 residues. Germline assignment: CDR1 ENHRY and CDR2 SYGVKD.

This clonotype was found many times. CDR3 in amino acids: CASSLMGADQYF. CDR3 DNA: TGTGCCAGCAGTCTAATGGGAGCAGATCAGTACTTC. V and J are TRBV28 and TRBJ2-4; weak D call: TRBD2 (5 bases). The V end was cut by 5 bases, the J end by 12 bases, with 14 bases between. The CDR3 contains 12 residues. In germline, CDR1 is MDHEN, CDR2 SYDVKM.

This clonotype appeared many times. The V and J genes are TRBV20-1 and TRBJ2-3; no clear D. V gave up 6 bases and J gave up 4 bases, with 17 bases separating them. This CDR3 has 14 residues. From germline, CDR1 is DFQATT and CDR2 SNEGSKA (reference sequence). DNA of the CDR3: TGCAGTGCGATGCTGGGCTCTCCGCCAGATACGCAGTATTTT. Protein product: CSAMLGSPPDTQYF.

The J gene is TRBJ1-1, the V gene TRBV20-1, with D perhaps matching TRBD1 (6 bases). The CDR3 is made up of 14 amino acids. V was shortened by 1 base and J by 3 bases, with 12 bases between the two germline ends. Looked up from germline, CDR1 is DFQATT and CDR2 is SNEGSKA (reference sequence). The CDR3, as DNA: TGCAGTGCTAGAGTCGGCCCAGGGGACACTGAAGCTTTCTTT. Translating it yields CSARVGPGDTEAFF.

This clonotype came up many times. V usage is TRBV12-3 or TRBV12-4 and J usage is TRBJ2-1, with 11 bases identical to TRBD2. CDR3 length: 16 residues. After removal of 6 bases from V and 0 bases from J, the junction contained 4 bases not matched to a gene. The CDR3 region has the DNA TGTGCCAGCAGGTCGACTAGCGGGGACTCCTACAATGAGCAGTTCTTC. This sequence encodes CASRSTSGDSYNEQFF.

A few counts support this clonotype. The chain has TRBV6-5 and TRBJ2-1; D is unresolved. Germline CDR1 and CDR2: MNHEY and SVGAGI. Trimming took off 0 bases at V and 0 bases at J, with 12 bases between the two ends. This CDR3 contains 17 residues. This CDR3 is CASSYSPPIDSYNEQFF. DNA of the CDR3: TGTGCCAGCAGTTACTCCCCCCCGATAGACTCCTACAATGAGCAGTTCTTC.

The chain links TRBV7-6 to TRBJ1-5, with D unresolved. The CDR3 loop spans 13 amino acids. Trimming shortened V by 5 bases and J by 9 bases, and 14 bases separated the two germline ends. CDR1 is SGHVS, CDR2 FNYEAQ, per germline. In DNA, the CDR3 is TGTGCCAGCAGCGTAGGGTTCTTGGGGCCCCAGCATTTT. Translated, it gives CASSVGFLGPQHF. The variable domain in full, with the rest retrieved from reference TRBV7-6 and TRBJ1-5, is GAGVSQSPRYKVTKRGQDVALRCDPISGHVSLYWYRQALGQGPEFLTYFNYEAQQDKSGLPNDRFSAERPEGSISTLTIQRTEQRDSAMYRCASSVGFLGPQHFGDGTRLSIL.

There are a few counts of this clonotype. The chain is built from TRBV20-1 and TRBJ2-5; D unclear. The CDR3 sequence is 13 residues long. The V gene lost 6 bases and the J gene lost 0 bases, with 11 bases spanning the gap. Per the germline V gene, CDR1 is DFQATT and CDR2 is SNEGSKA (reference sequence). CDR3 loop: CSADIVYQETQYF. DNA of the CDR3: TGCAGTGCCGATATCGTGTACCAAGAGACCCAGTACTTC.

The sample holds a few counts of this clonotype. V and J are TRBV5-1 and TRBJ2-2, with 7 positions matching TRBD1. Losses at the gene ends were 0 bases for V and 4 bases for J; bases not matched to a gene: 0. Germline lookup yields CDR1 SGHRS and CDR2 YFSETQ. The CDR3 is 14 amino acids. CDR3 loop: CASSLDRGTGELFF. In nucleotides, the CDR3 is TGCGCCAGCAGCTTGGACAGGGGCACCGGGGAGCTGTTTTTT.